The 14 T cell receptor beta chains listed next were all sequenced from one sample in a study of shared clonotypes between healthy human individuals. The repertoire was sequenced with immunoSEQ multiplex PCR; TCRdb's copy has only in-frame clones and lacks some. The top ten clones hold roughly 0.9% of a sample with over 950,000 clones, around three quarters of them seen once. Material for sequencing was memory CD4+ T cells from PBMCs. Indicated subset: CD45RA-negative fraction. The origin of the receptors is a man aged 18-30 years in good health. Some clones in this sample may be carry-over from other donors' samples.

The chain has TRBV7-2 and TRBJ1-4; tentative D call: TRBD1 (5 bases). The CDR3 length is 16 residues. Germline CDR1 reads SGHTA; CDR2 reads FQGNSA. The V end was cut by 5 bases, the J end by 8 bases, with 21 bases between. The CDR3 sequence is CASSHQAGGEAEKLFF. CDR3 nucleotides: TGTGCCAGCAGCCATCAGGCGGGAGGGGAAGCGGAAAAACTGTTTTTT.

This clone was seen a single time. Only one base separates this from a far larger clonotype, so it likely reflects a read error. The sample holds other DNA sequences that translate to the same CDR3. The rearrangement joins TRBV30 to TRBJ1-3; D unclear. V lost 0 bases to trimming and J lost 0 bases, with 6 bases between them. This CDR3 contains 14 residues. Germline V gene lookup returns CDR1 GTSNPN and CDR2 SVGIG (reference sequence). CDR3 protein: CAWSVGHSGNTIYF. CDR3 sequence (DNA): TGTGCCTGGAGTGTGGGTCACTCTGGAAACACCATATATTTT.

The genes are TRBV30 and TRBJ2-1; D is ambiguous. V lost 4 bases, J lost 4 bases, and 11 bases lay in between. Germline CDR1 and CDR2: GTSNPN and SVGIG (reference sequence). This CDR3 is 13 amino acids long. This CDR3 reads CAWNNDSYNEQFF. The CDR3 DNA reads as TGTGCCTGGAACAACGACTCATACAATGAGCAGTTCTTC.

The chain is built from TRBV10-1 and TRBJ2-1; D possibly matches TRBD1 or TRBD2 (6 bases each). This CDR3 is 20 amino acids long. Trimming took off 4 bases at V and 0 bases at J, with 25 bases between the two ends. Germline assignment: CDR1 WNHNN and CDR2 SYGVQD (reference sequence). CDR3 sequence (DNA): TGCGCCAGCAGTGCTATACCCTATCATTATAGGGGGGCCTCCTACAATGAGCAGTTCTTC. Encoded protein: CASSAIPYHYRGASYNEQFF.

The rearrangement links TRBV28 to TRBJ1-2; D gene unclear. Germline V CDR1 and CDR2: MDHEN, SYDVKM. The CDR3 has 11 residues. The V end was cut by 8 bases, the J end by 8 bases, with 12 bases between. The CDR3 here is CASGSLRGYTF. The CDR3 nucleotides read TGTGCCAGCGGATCCTTAAGGGGCTACACCTTC.

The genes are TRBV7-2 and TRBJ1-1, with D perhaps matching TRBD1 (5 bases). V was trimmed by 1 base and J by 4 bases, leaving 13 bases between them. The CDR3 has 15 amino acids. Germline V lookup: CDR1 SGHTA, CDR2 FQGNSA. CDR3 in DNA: TGTGCCAGCAGCTTAGGTGGCAGGGAGGGCACTGAAGCTTTCTTT. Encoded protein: CASSLGGREGTEAFF.

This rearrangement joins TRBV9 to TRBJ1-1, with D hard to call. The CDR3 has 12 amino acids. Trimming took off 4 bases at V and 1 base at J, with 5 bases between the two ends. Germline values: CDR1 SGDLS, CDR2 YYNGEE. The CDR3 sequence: CASSNPNTEAFF. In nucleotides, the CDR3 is TGTGCCAGCAGCAATCCGAACACTGAAGCTTTCTTT.

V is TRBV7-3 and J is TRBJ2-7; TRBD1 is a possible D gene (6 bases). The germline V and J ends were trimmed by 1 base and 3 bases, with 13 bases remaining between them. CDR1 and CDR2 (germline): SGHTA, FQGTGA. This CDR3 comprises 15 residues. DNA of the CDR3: TGTGCCAGCAGCTTAATTGGGACAACAAACTACGAGCAGTACTTC. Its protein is CASSLIGTTNYEQYF.

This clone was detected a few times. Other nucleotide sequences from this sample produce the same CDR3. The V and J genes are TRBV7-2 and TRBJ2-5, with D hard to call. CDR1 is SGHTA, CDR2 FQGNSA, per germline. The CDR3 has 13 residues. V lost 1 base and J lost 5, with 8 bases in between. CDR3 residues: CASSLGPRETQYF. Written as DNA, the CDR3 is TGTGCCAGCAGCTTAGGACCGAGGGAGACCCAGTACTTC.

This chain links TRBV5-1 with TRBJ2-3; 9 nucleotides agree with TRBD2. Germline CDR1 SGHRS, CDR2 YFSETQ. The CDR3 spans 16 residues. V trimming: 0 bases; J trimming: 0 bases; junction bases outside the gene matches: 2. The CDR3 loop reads CASSLDSGGSTDTQYF. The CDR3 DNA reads TGCGCCAGCAGCTTGGATAGCGGGGGTAGCACAGATACGCAGTATTTT.

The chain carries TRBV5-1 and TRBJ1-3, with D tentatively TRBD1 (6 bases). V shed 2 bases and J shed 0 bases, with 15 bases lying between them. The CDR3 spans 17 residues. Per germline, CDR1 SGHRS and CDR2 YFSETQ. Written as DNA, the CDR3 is TGCGCCAGCAGCTTCGATGGACAGCCCTACTCTGGAAACACCATATATTTT. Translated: CASSFDGQPYSGNTIYF.

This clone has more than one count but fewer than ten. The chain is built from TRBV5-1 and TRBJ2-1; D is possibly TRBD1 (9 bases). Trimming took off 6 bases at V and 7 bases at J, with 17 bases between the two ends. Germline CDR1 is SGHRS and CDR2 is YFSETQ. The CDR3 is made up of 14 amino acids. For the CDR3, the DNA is TGCGCCAGCACCTATAGCGGGACAGGGAATGAGCAGTTCTTC. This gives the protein CASTYSGTGNEQFF. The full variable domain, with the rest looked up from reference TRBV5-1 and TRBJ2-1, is KAGVTQTPRYLIKTRGQQVTLSCSPISGHRSVSWYQQTPGQGLQFLFEYFSETQRNKGNFPGRFSGRQFSNSRSEMNVSTLELGDSALYLCASTYSGTGNEQFFGPGTRLTVL.

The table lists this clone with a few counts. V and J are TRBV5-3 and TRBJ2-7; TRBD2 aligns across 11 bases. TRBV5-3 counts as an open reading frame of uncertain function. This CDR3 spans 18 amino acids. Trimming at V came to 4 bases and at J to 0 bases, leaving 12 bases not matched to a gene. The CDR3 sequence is CARSRRGETSGNSYEQYF. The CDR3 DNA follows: TGTGCCAGAAGCCGAAGGGGAGAGACTAGCGGGAACTCCTACGAGCAGTACTTC.

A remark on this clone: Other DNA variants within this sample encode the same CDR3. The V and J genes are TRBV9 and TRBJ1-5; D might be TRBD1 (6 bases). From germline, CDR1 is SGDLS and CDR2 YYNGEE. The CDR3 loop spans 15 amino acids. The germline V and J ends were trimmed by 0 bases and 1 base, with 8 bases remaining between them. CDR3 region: CASSVGGASNQPQHF. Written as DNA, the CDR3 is TGTGCCAGCAGCGTAGGGGGGGCAAGCAATCAGCCCCAGCATTTT.